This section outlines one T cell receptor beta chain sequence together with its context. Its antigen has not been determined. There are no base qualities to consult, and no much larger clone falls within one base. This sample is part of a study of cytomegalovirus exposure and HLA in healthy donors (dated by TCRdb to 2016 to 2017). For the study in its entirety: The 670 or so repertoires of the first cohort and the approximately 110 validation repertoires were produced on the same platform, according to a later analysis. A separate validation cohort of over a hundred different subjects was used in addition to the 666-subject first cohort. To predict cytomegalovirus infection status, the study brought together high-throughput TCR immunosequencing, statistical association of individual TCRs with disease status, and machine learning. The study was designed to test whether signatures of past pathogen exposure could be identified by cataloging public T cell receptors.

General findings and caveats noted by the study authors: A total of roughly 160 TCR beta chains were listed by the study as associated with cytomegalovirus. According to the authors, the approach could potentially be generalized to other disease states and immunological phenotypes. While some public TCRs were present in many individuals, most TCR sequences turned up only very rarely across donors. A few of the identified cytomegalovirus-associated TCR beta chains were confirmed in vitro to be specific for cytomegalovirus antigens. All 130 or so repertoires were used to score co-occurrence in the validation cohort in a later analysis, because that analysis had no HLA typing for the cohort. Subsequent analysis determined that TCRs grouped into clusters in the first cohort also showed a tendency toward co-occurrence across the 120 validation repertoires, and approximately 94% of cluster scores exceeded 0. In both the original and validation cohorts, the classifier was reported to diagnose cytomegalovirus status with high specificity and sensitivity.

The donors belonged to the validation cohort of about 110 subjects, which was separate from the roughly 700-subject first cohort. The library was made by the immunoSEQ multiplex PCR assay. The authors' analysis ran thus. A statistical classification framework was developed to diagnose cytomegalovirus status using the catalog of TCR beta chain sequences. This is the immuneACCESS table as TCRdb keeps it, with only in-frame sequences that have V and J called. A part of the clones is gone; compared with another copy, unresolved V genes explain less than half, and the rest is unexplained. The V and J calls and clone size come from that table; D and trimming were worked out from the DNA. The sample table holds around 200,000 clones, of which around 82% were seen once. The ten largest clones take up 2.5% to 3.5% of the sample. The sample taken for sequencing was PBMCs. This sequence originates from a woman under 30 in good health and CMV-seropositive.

CDR3 loop: CASSLGIFYEQYF. The DNA sequence is as follows: TGTGCCAGCAGCCTCGGGATCTTCTACGAGCAGTACTTC. The chain employs TRBV6-1 and TRBJ2-7, with a weak D call of TRBD2 (5 bases match). V loses 6 bases, J loses 3 bases, and the germline ends lie 12 bases apart. Sequences MNHNS (CDR1) and SASEGT (CDR2) are obtained from the germline V gene. The CDR3 sequence holds 13 residues, the cysteine and phenylalanine included. Kept here is only the CDR3 DNA, which spans 39 bases and is read in frame from base 1.